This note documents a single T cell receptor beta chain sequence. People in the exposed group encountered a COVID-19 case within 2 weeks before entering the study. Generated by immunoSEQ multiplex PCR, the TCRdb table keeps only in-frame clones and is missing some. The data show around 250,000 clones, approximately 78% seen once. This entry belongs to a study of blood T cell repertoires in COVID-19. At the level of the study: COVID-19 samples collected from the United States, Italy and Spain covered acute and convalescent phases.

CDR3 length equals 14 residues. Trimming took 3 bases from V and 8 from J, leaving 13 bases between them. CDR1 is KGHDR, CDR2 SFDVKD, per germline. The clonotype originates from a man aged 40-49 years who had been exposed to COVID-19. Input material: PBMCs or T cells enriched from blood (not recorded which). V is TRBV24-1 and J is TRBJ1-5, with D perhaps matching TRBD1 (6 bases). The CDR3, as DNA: TGTGCCACCAGTGATAGGGGGGCGGGGGAGCCCCAGCATTTT. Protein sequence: CATSDRGAGEPQHF.